The 26 T cell receptor beta chains reported below all come from one sample, sequenced in a study of CD8+ T cells in alopecia areata. The treatment: oral pan-JAK inhibitor, 5-10 mg twice daily. The sequencing template was cDNA reverse transcribed from extracted RNA. TCRdb's copy holds only in-frame clones and misses some; the assay was immunoSEQ multiplex PCR. The table includes about 250,000 clones, roughly 60% detected once. The specimen was CD4+ T cells sorted from blood, collected between weeks 51 and 54, from a patient treated with tofacitinib. These receptors were collected from a human donor with alopecia areata.

V and J are TRBV27 and TRBJ2-3; D perhaps matches TRBD1 (6 bases). V was trimmed by 6 bases and J by 2 bases, leaving 12 bases between them. The CDR3 runs to 14 residues. The germline gives CDR1 MNHEY, CDR2 SMNVEV (reference sequence). The CDR3 coding sequence is TGTGCCAGCAGCGCAACAGGGTACACAGATACGCAGTATTTT. This gives the protein CASSATGYTDTQYF.

This clone has only a few counts. The V and J genes are TRBV30 and TRBJ2-6; no reliable D call. Germline assignment: CDR1 GTSNPN and CDR2 SVGIG (reference sequence). The length of the CDR3 is 14 residues. V was trimmed by 2 bases and J by 5 bases, leaving 10 bases between them. The CDR3 region is CAWSNTRWANVLTF. The CDR3 bases are TGTGCCTGGAGTAATACCCGGTGGGCCAACGTCCTGACTTTC.

This clone was found a few times. This chain connects TRBV27 to TRBJ1-4, with D possibly matching TRBD1 (6 bases). V lost 4 bases and J lost 8, with 14 bases in between. Per germline, CDR1 MNHEY and CDR2 SMNVEV (reference sequence). The CDR3 has 14 residues. The DNA of the CDR3 is TGTGCCAGCAGTTCCAGGGGACTGGGGGAAAAACTGTTTTTT. The encoded protein is CASSSRGLGEKLFF.

This sequence joins TRBV25-1 and TRBJ1-5; D is ambiguous. Germline V gene sequence: CDR1 MGHDK, CDR2 SYGVNS. V was clipped by 4 bases and J by 0 bases, with 4 bases between them. There are 13 residues in the CDR3. CDR3 sequence: CASSGVSNQPQHF. The CDR3 DNA is TGTGCCAGCAGTGGAGTTAGCAATCAGCCCCAGCATTTT.

The chain carries TRBV29-1 and TRBJ2-2; maybe TRBD1 (6 bases). The CDR3 totals 13 residues. Germline V CDR1 and CDR2: SQVTM, ANQGSEA. The V end was cut by 3 bases, the J end by 4 bases, with 9 bases between. The CDR3 spells CSVEGQITGELFF. The CDR3 DNA follows: TGCAGCGTTGAGGGACAAATCACCGGGGAGCTGTTTTTT.

The V call is TRBV5-1, the J call TRBJ2-6; TRBD2 is a possible D gene (6 bases). Trimming removed 1 base from V and 5 bases from J, with 13 bases in between. CDR1 and CDR2 from the germline V gene are SGHRS and YFSETQ. This CDR3 is 16 amino acids long. The CDR3 reads CASSLKGGDRANVLTF. Written as DNA, the CDR3 is TGCGCCAGCAGCTTGAAGGGAGGAGATAGGGCCAACGTCCTGACTTTC.

About this clone itself: A junction boundary mismatches the germline segment, possibly from a read error. The chain is built from TRBV29-1 and TRBJ1-1, with TRBD1 as a possible D gene (6 bases). The CDR3 consists of 13 residues. Germline-derived CDR1 and CDR2 are SQVTM and ANQGSEA. The CDR3, as DNA: TGCAGCTTTGAACAGGGTCGGAACACTGAAGCTTTCTTT. Its protein is CSFEQGRNTEAFF.

The chain joins TRBV11-2 to TRBJ2-5; 9 bases are shared with TRBD1. Germline CDR1 reads SGHAT; CDR2 reads FQNNGV. The trim removed 9 bases at V and 2 bases at J, leaving 1 base unmatched. This CDR3 region has 12 residues. The CDR3 DNA follows: TGTGCCAGTGACAGGGGGCAAGAGACCCAGTACTTC. Amino acid sequence: CASDRGQETQYF.

This clone occurred a few times. The genes are TRBV30 and TRBJ2-5; unclear D gene. This CDR3 spans 14 amino acids. Germline V gene lookup returns CDR1 GTSNPN and CDR2 SVGIG (reference sequence). Trimming removed 1 base at V and 2 bases at J, with 11 bases between. The CDR3 nucleotides read TGTGCCTGGAGTGAGAGTAGATTGCAAGAGACCCAGTACTTC. Its protein is CAWSESRLQETQYF.

The chain is built from TRBV30 and TRBJ2-5; D uncertain. The CDR3 is 13 amino acids. The germline V gene has CDR1 GTSNPN and CDR2 SVGIG (reference sequence). With 2 bases removed from V and 5 bases from J, the gap between germline ends came to 12 bases. Written as DNA, the CDR3 is TGTGCCTGGAGTAGTGGGTCTGGGGAGACCCAGTACTTC. Encoded protein: CAWSSGSGETQYF. Full variable domain (missing parts from reference TRBV30 and TRBJ2-5): SQTIHQWPATLVQPVGSPLSLECTVEGTSNPNLYWYRQAAGRGLQLLFYSVGIGQISSEVPQNLSASRPQDRQFILSSKKLLLSDSGFYLCAWSSGSGETQYFGPGTRLLVL.

The chain combines TRBV5-1 with TRBJ2-5, with 11 bases fitting TRBD2. The CDR3 consists of 14 residues. CDR1 is SGHRS, CDR2 YFSETQ, per germline. CDR3: CAASSGGTQETQYF. The CDR3 region has the DNA TGCGCAGCGTCTAGCGGGGGGACCCAAGAGACCCAGTACTTC.

The rearrangement joins TRBV7-7 to TRBJ2-2; D is unresolved. The CDR3 has 13 residues. Looked up from germline, CDR1 is SSHAT and CDR2 is FNYEAQ (reference sequence). V shed 11 bases and J shed 0 bases, with 10 bases lying between them. The CDR3 DNA is TGTGCCTGCTCGCGGACGAACACCGGGGAGCTGTTTTTT. This codes for CACSRTNTGELFF.

The rearrangement joins TRBV29-1 to TRBJ2-7, with D uncertain. The V end was cut by 1 base, the J end by 6 bases, with 13 bases between. Germline V lookup: CDR1 SQVTM, CDR2 ANQGSEA. The CDR3 contains 13 residues. CDR3 bases: TGCAGCGTTGAAGGAAGACAACCCTTCGAGCAGTACTTC. It encodes CSVEGRQPFEQYF.

The rearrangement uses TRBV5-1 and TRBJ1-4, with D hard to call. The CDR3 loop spans 15 amino acids. CDR1 SGHRS and CDR2 YFSETQ come from the germline V gene. Trimming pared 0 bases from V and 5 bases from J, leaving 11 bases between. The CDR3 loop reads CASSLEARVNEKLFF. The CDR3 DNA is TGCGCCAGCAGCTTGGAGGCCAGAGTAAATGAAAAACTGTTTTTT. The whole variable domain, remainder taken from reference TRBV5-1 and TRBJ1-4, is KAGVTQTPRYLIKTRGQQVTLSCSPISGHRSVSWYQQTPGQGLQFLFEYFSETQRNKGNFPGRFSGRQFSNSRSEMNVSTLELGDSALYLCASSLEARVNEKLFFGSGTQLSVL.

This clone was seen a few times. V and J are TRBV29-1 and TRBJ2-5, with 7 nucleotides matching TRBD1. Germline CDR1 reads SQVTM; CDR2 reads ANQGSEA. V lost 5 bases, J lost 5 bases, and 8 bases stayed unmatched. The CDR3 is made up of 13 amino acids. The CDR3 DNA sequence: TGCAGCGTTCAACAGGGGCCTGGGGAGACCCAGTACTTC. It translates to CSVQQGPGETQYF.

The chain uses TRBV27 and TRBJ2-1; D uncertain. This CDR3 is 12 amino acids long. V dropped 3 bases and J dropped 9 bases, with 9 bases sitting between them. The germline V gene has CDR1 MNHEY and CDR2 SMNVEV (reference sequence). The CDR3 region is CASSFWAGEQFF. In DNA form, the CDR3 reads TGTGCCAGCAGTTTCTGGGCCGGTGAGCAGTTCTTC.

The chain employs TRBV4-1 and TRBJ1-1; D might be TRBD1 (5 bases). V was trimmed by 3 bases and J by 3 bases, leaving 11 bases between them. CDR3 length: 14 amino acids. Germline values: CDR1 MGHRA, CDR2 YSYEKL. The CDR3 here is CASSQLGQDTEAFF. The CDR3 DNA is TGCGCCAGCAGCCAGTTGGGGCAGGACACTGAAGCTTTCTTT.

The chain recombines TRBV29-1 with TRBJ1-5; D gene uncertain. This CDR3 has 12 amino acids. Germline V gives CDR1 SQVTM, CDR2 ANQGSEA. V lost 5 bases and J lost 7, with 12 bases in between. The CDR3 loop reads CSVSKEGQPQHF. CDR3 nucleotides: TGCAGCGTTTCAAAGGAAGGCCAGCCCCAGCATTTT.

A few counts support this clone. The chain employs TRBV6-1 and TRBJ1-1; 8 nucleotides align to TRBD1. V shed 4 bases and J 4 bases; nucleotides not matched to a gene: 5. This CDR3 contains 14 residues. Germline V gene data show CDR1 as MNHNS and CDR2 as SASEGT. CDR3 sequence (DNA): TGTGCCAGCAGTGCGCAAGGACAGGGCACTGAAGCTTTCTTT. It encodes CASSAQGQGTEAFF.

The rearrangement uses TRBV25-1 and TRBJ1-2; D call uncertain. With 8 bases removed from V and 2 bases from J, the gap between germline ends came to 12 bases. The germline V gene encodes CDR1 MGHDK and CDR2 SYGVNS. CDR3 length: 13 amino acids. The CDR3 loop reads CASSLLLNYGYTF. The CDR3 nucleotides are TGTGCCAGCTCCCTTTTGCTCAACTATGGCTACACCTTC.

The rearrangement uses TRBV29-1 and TRBJ1-2; TRBD1 matches 7 bases. Trimming took 8 bases from V and 8 from J; bases not matched to a gene: 11. Germline CDR1 and CDR2: SQVTM and ANQGSEA. The CDR3 loop spans 12 amino acids. CDR3 residues: CSLSRDRNGYTF. CDR3 DNA sequence: TGCAGCTTGTCCAGGGACAGAAACGGCTACACCTTC.

The V and J genes are TRBV11-2 and TRBJ2-3, with a possible D match to TRBD1 (5 bases). The CDR3 has 13 amino acids. The germline V gene has CDR1 SGHAT and CDR2 FQNNGV. V was clipped by 4 bases and J by 4 bases, with 9 bases between them. CDR3 protein: CASSWGSSDTQYF. In nucleotides, the CDR3 is TGTGCCAGCAGCTGGGGCTCGTCAGATACGCAGTATTTT.

The rearrangement uses TRBV25-1 and TRBJ2-7; TRBD2 is a possible D gene (5 bases). The length of the CDR3 is 13 residues. Germline V gene sequence: CDR1 MGHDK, CDR2 SYGVNS. V lost 6 bases to trimming and J lost 6 bases, with 15 bases between them. The chain's CDR3 is CASRGEGRVEQYF. The CDR3 DNA reads TGTGCCAGCAGGGGAGAAGGTCGGGTCGAGCAGTACTTC.

V usage is TRBV2 and J usage is TRBJ2-7; D is possibly TRBD1 (6 bases). CDR1 and CDR2 (germline): SNHLY, FYNNEI. Trimming cost V 2 bases and J 3 bases, with 26 bases left between them. The CDR3 has 19 residues. In DNA form, the CDR3 reads TGTGCCAGCAGTGAACTTAGGCCGGCGTGGGGGCCTATTATCTACGAGCAGTACTTC. It encodes CASSELRPAWGPIIYEQYF.

This clone was detected only a few times. Here the CDR3 reads CSVWGQVGDEQFF. The CDR3 DNA reads TGCAGCGTTTGGGGACAGGTAGGGGATGAGCAGTTCTTC. The gene calls are TRBV29-1 and TRBJ2-1, with 8 bases that match TRBD1. This CDR3 spans 13 amino acids. With 5 bases clipped from V and 8 bases from J, the junction kept 8 bases outside the gene matches. Germline CDR1 SQVTM, CDR2 ANQGSEA.

The CDR3 DNA reads TGCGCCAGCAGCTTGAGACTAGCGGTTAACAATGAGCAGTTCTTC. Its protein is CASSLRLAVNNEQFF. The chain carries TRBV5-1 and TRBJ2-1; 9 positions agree with TRBD2. The germline gives CDR1 SGHRS, CDR2 YFSETQ. The CDR3 runs to 15 residues. Losses at the gene ends were 1 base for V and 5 bases for J; bases not matched to a gene: 4. The full variable domain, its missing parts supplied by reference TRBV5-1 and TRBJ2-1, is KAGVTQTPRYLIKTRGQQVTLSCSPISGHRSVSWYQQTPGQGLQFLFEYFSETQRNKGNFPGRFSGRQFSNSRSEMNVSTLELGDSALYLCASSLRLAVNNEQFFGPGTRLTVL.